This T cell receptor beta chain was documented in a study of OX40 agonist ivuxolimab in advanced cancers. Germline CDR1 reads SEHNR; CDR2 reads FQNEAQ (reference sequence). CDR3 size: 16 residues. V lost 4 bases and J lost 5; bases outside the gene matches: 9. Blood specimens came from baseline, cycle 4 day 1, and cycle 7 day 1. The assay was immunoSEQ multiplex PCR, and TCRdb's table has in-frame clones only and misses some. The repertoire includes tens of thousands of clones, 80% to 90% of them detected once, and roughly 15% sits in the top ten. Sequencing used CD4+ or CD8+ T cells sorted from blood, obtained in a trial of the OX40 agonist ivuxolimab. The origin of this receptor is an adult with an advanced solid tumor such as melanoma, head and neck, liver or kidney cancer. This chain links TRBV7-9 with TRBJ2-1; 9 bases map to TRBD1. The CDR3 bases are TGTGCCAGCAGCTCCCCTCGACAGGGGGGACACAATGAGCAGTTCTTC. The encoded protein is CASSSPRQGGHNEQFF.